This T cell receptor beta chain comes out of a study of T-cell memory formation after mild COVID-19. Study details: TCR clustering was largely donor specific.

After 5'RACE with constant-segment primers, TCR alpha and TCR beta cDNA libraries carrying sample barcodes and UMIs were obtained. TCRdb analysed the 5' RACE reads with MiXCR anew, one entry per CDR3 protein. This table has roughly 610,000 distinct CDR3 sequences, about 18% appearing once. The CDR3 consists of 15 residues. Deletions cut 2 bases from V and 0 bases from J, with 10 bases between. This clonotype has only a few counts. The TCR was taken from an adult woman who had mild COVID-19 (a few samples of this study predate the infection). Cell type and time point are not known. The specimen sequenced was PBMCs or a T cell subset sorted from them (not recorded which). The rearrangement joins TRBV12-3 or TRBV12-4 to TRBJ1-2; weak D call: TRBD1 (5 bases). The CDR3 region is CASSLSGGTNYGYTF. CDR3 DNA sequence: TGTGCCAGCAGTTTATCCGGGGGAACTAACTATGGCTACACCTTC.